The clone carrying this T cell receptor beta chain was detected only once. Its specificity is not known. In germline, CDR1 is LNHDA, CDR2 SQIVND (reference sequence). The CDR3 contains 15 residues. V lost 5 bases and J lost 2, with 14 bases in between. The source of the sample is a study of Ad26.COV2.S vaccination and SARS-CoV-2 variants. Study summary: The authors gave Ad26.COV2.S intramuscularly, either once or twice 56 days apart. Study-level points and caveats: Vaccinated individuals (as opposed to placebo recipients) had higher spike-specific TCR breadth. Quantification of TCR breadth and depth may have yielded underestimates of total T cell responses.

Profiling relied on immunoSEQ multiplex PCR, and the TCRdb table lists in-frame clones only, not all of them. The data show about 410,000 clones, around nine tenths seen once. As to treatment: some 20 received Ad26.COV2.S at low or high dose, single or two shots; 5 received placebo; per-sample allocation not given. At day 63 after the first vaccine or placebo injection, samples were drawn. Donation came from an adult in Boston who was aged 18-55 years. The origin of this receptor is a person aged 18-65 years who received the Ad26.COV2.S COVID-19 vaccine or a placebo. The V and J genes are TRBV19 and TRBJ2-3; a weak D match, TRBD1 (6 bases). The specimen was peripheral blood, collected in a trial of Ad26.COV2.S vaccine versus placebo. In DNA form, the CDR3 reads TGTGCCAGTAGTTTATTACAGGGCTCCACAGATACGCAGTATTTT. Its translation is CASSLLQGSTDTQYF.